This T cell receptor beta chain is from a study of Tregs in tolerant kidney transplant recipients. For this clone: What it recognizes is unknown.

Germline V lookup: CDR1 GTSNPN, CDR2 SVGIG (reference sequence). Trimming removed 0 bases at V and 6 bases at J, with 20 bases between. The CDR3 is 16 amino acids. Broader study findings: Biological reproducibility was not directly addressed in this study. Few patients were studied, so findings need validation in larger groups.

Some clones are missing from TCRdb's copy, which holds only in-frame ones; the method was immunoSEQ multiplex PCR. The sample yields under 50,000 clones, about 90% seen once. Thawed PBMCs were FACS-sorted into unstimulated CD4+CD25+CD127- regulatory T cells, CD4+CD25- non-regulatory cells, CD4 and CD8 cells. Thawed PBMCs were rested overnight at 37°C with about 220 IU/ml IL-2 before regulatory T cell sorting. The sample consisted of Tregs from blood. The chain combines TRBV30 with TRBJ1-2; D is unresolved. This TCR came from a human donor in good health. DNA of the CDR3: TGTGCCTGGAGTGTACTGGGGAAGGGCAGTAAAGATGGCTACACCTTC. Its protein is CAWSVLGKGSKDGYTF.